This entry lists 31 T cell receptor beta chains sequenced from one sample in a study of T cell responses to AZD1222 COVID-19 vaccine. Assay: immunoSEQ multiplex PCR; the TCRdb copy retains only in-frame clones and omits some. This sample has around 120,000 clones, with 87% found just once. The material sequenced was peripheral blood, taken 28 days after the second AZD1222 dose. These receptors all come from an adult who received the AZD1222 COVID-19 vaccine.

The CDR3 DNA follows: TGTGCCAGCAGTCCTCTCCTTGTCAAAGAGACCCAGTACTTC. Its translation is CASSPLLVKETQYF. The rearrangement uses TRBV6-5 and TRBJ2-5; D ambiguous. The V and J ends lost 5 bases and 3 bases respectively, with 13 bases between them. The germline gives CDR1 MNHEY, CDR2 SVGAGI. The CDR3 has 14 residues.

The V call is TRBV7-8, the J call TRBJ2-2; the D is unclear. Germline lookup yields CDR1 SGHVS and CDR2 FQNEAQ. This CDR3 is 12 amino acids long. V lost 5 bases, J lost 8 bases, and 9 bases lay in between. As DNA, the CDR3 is TGTGCCAGCAGCCACATGGGGGGGGAGCTGTTTTTT. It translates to CASSHMGGELFF.

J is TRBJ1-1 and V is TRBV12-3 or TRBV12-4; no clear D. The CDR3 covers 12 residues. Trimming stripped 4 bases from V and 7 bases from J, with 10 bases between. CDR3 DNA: TGTGCCAGCAGTTCAGGAGCACTTGAAGCTTTCTTT. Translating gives CASSSGALEAFF.

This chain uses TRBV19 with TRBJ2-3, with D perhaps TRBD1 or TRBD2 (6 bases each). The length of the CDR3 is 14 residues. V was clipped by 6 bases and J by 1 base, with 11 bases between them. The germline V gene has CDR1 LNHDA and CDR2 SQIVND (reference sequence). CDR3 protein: CASSNRGGTDTQYF. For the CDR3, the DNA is TGTGCCAGTAGCAATAGGGGGGGCACAGATACGCAGTATTTT.

The CDR3 sequence: CASSLDLRGVKTDTQYF. CDR3 DNA sequence: TGTGCCAGCAGCTTGGACTTGCGGGGGGTGAAGACAGATACGCAGTATTTT. This chain joins TRBV5-5 and TRBJ2-3; 8 positions match TRBD2. The germline V gene has CDR1 SGHKS and CDR2 YYEKEE (reference sequence). CDR3 length equals 17 residues. The ends lost 0 bases at V and 3 bases at J; junction bases unmatched: 9.

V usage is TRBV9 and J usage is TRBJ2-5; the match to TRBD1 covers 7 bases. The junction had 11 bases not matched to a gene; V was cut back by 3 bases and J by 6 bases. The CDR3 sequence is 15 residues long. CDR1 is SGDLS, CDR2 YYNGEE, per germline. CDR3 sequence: CASSGQTGIVKTQYF. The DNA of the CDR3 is TGTGCCAGCAGCGGTCAGACAGGGATTGTGAAGACCCAGTACTTC.

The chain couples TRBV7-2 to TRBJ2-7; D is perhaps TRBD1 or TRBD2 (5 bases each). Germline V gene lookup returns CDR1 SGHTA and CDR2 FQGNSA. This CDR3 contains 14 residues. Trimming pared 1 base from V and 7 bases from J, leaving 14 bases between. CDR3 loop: CASSLVNLGDEQYF. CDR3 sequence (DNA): TGTGCCAGCAGCTTAGTGAACCTGGGGGATGAGCAGTACTTC.

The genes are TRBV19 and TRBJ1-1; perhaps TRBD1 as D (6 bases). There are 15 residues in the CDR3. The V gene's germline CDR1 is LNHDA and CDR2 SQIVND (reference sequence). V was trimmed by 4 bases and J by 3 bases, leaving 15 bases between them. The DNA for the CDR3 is TGTGCCAGTAGTACCGGGGACATGAGGCACACTGAAGCTTTCTTT. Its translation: CASSTGDMRHTEAFF.

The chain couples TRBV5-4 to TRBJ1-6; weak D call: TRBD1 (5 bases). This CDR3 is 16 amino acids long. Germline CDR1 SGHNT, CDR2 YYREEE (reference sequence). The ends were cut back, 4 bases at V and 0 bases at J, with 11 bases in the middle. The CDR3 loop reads CASSRDGSSYNSPLHF. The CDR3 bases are TGTGCCAGCAGCCGGGACGGAAGCTCCTATAATTCACCCCTCCACTTT. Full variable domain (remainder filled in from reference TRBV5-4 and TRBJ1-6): ETGVTQSPTHLIKTRGQQVTLRCSSQSGHNTVSWYQQALGQGPQFIFQYYREEENGRGNFPPRFSGLQFPNYSSELNVNALELDDSALYLCASSRDGSSYNSPLHFGNGTRLTVT.

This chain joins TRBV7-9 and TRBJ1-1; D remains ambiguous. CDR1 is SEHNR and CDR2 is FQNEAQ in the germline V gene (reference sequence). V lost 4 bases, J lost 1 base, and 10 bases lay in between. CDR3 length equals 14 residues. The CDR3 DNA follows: TGTGCCAGCAGCTACCTCAGGAAGAACACTGAAGCTTTCTTT. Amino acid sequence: CASSYLRKNTEAFF. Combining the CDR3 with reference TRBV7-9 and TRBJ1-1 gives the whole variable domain DTGVSQNPRHKITKRGQNVTFRCDPISEHNRLYWYRQTLGQGPEFLTYFQNEAQLEKSRLLSDRFSAERPKGSFSTLEIQRTEQGDSAMYLCASSYLRKNTEAFFGQGTRLTVV.

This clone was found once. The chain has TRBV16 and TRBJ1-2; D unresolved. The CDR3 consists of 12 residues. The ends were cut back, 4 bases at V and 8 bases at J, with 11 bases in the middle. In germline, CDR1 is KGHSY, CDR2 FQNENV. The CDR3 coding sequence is TGTGCCAGCAGCCCGCCTAATAGGGGCTACACCTTC. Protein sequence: CASSPPNRGYTF.

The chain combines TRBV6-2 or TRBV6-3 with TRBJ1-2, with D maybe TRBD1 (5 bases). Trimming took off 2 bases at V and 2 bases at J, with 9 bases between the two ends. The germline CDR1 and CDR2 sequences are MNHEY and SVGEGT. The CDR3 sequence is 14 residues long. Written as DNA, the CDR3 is TGTGCCAGCAGTTACAGGGGAAAGAACTATGGCTACACCTTC. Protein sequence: CASSYRGKNYGYTF.

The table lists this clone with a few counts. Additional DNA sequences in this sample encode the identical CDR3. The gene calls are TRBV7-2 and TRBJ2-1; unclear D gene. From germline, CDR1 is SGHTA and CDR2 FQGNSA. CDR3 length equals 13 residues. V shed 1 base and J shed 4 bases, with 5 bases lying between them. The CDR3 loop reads CASSLVSYNEQFF. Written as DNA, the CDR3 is TGTGCCAGCAGCTTAGTTTCTTACAATGAGCAGTTCTTC.

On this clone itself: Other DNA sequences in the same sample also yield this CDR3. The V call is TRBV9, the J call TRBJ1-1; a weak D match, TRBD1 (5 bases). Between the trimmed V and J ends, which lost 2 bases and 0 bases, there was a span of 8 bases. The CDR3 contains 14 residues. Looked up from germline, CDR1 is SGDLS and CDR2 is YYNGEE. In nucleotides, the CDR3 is TGTGCCAGCAGCGTCGGGGGTATGAACACTGAAGCTTTCTTT. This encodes CASSVGGMNTEAFF. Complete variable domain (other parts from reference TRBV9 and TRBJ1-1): DSGVTQTPKHLITATGQRVTLRCSPRSGDLSVYWYQQSLDQGLQFLIQYYNGEERAKGNILERFSAQQFPDLHSELNLSSLELGDSALYFCASSVGGMNTEAFFGQGTRLTVV.

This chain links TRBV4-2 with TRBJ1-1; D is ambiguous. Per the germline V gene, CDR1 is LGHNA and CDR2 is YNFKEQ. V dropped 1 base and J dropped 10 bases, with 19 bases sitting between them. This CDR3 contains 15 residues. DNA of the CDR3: TGTGCCAGCAGCCAAGTAGGGAACAGCGGTCTCGGAGCTTTCTTT. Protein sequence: CASSQVGNSGLGAFF.

The CDR3 sequence is CASSSGSTQPQHF. The CDR3 DNA reads TGTGCCAGTAGTTCGGGGAGTACGCAGCCCCAGCATTTT. This chain joins TRBV19 and TRBJ1-5; D unresolved. Germline values: CDR1 LNHDA, CDR2 SQIVND (reference sequence). The germline V and J ends were trimmed by 5 bases and 7 bases, with 12 bases remaining between them. The CDR3 covers 13 residues.

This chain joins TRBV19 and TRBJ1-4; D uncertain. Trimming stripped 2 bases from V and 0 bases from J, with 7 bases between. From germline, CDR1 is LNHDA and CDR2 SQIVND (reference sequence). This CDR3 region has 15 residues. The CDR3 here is CASSITAATNEKLFF. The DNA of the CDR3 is TGTGCCAGTAGTATAACGGCTGCAACTAATGAAAAACTGTTTTTT.

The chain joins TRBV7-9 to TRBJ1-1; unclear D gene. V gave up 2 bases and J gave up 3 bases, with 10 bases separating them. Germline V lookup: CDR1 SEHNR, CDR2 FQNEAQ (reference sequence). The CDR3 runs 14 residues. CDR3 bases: TGTGCCAGCAGCTTATCAGCAAGTCACACTGAAGCTTTCTTT. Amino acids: CASSLSASHTEAFF.

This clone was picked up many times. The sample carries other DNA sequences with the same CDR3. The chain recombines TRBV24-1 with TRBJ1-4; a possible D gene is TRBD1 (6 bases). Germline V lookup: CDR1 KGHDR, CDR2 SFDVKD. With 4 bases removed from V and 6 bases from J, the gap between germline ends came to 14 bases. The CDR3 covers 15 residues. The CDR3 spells CATSDPTGGDEKLFF. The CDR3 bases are TGTGCCACCAGTGACCCGACAGGCGGGGATGAAAAACTGTTTTTT.

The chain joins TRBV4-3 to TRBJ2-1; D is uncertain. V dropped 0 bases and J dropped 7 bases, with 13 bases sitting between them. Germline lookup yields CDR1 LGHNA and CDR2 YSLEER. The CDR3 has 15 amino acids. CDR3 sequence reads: CASSQDGLLRNEQFF. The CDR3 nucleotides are TGCGCCAGCAGCCAAGATGGCCTTTTGAGGAATGAGCAGTTCTTC.

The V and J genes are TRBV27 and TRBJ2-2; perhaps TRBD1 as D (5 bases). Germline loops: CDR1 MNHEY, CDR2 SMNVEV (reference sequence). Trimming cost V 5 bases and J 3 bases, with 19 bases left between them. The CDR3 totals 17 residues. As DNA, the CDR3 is TGTGCCAGCAGTCCGCTACAAGGCAGGGCGTACACCGGGGAGCTGTTTTTT. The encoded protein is CASSPLQGRAYTGELFF.

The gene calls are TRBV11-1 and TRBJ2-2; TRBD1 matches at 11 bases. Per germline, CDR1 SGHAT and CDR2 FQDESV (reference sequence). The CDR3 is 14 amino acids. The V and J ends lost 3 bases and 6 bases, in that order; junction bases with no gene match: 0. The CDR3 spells CASSLGQGAGELFF. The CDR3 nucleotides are TGTGCCAGCAGCTTGGGACAGGGGGCCGGGGAGCTGTTTTTT.

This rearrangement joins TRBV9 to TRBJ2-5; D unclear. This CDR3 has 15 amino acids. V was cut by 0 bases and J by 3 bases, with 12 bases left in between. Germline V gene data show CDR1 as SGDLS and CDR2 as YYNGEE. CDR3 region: CASSVGRLIKETQYF. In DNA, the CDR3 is TGTGCCAGCAGCGTAGGCAGGCTCATAAAAGAGACCCAGTACTTC.

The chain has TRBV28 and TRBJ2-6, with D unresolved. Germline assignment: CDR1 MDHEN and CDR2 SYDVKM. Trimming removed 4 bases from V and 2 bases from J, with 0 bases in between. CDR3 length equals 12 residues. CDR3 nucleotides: TGTGCCAGCAGTTCTGGGGCCAACGTCCTGACTTTC. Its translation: CASSSGANVLTF.

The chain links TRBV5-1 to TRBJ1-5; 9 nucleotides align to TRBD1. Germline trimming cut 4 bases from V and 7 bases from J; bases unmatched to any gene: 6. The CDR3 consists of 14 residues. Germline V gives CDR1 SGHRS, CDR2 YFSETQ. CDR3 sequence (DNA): TGCGCCAGCAGCAGGACAGGGGACGAGCAGCCCCAGCATTTT. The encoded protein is CASSRTGDEQPQHF.

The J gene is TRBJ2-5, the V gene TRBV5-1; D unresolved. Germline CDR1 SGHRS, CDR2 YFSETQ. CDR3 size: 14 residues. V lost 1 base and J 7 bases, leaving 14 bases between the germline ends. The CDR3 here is CASSLSGVLGTQYF. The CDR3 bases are TGCGCCAGCAGCTTGAGTGGGGTCCTCGGGACCCAGTACTTC.

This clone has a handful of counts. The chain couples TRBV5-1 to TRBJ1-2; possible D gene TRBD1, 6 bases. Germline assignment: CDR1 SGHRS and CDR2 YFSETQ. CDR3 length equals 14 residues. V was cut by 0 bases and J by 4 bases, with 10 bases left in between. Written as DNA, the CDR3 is TGCGCCAGCAGCTTGGAGGGGGATCCCTATGGCTACACCTTC. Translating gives CASSLEGDPYGYTF.

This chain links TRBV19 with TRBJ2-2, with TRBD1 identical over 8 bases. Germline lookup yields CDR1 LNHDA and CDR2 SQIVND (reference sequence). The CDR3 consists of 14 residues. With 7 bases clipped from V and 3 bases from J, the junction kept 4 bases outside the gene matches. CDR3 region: CASIPQGDTGELFF. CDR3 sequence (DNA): TGTGCCAGTATACCACAGGGGGACACCGGGGAGCTGTTTTTT.

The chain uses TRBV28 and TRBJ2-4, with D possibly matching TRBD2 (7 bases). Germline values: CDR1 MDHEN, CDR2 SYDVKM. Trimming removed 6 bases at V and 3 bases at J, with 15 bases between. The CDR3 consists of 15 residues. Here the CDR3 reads CASRLRGAVKNIQYF. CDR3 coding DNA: TGTGCCAGCAGGCTTCGGGGGGCGGTCAAAAACATTCAGTACTTC. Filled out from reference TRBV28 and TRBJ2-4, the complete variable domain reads DVKVTQSSRYLVKRTGEKVFLECVQDMDHENMFWYRQDPGLGLRLIYFSYDVKMKEKGDIPEGYSVSREKKERFSLILESASTNQTSMYLCASRLRGAVKNIQYFGAGTRLSVL.

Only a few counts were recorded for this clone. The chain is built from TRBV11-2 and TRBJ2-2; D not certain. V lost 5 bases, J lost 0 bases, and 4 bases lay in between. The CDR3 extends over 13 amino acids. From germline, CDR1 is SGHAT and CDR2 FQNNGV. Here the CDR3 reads CASSPTNTGELFF. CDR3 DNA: TGTGCCAGCAGCCCAACGAACACCGGGGAGCTGTTTTTT. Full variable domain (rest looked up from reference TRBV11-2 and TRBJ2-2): EAGVAQSPRYKIIEKRQSVAFWCNPISGHATLYWYQQILGQGPKLLIQFQNNGVVDDSQLPKDRFSAERLKGVDSTLKIQPAKLEDSAVYLCASSPTNTGELFFGEGSRLTVL.

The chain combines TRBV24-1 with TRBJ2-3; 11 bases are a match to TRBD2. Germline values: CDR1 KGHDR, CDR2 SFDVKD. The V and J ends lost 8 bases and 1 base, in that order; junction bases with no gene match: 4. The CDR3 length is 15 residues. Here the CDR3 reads CATTSSGGRTDTQYF. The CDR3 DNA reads TGTGCCACCACGTCTAGCGGGGGGCGCACAGATACGCAGTATTTT.